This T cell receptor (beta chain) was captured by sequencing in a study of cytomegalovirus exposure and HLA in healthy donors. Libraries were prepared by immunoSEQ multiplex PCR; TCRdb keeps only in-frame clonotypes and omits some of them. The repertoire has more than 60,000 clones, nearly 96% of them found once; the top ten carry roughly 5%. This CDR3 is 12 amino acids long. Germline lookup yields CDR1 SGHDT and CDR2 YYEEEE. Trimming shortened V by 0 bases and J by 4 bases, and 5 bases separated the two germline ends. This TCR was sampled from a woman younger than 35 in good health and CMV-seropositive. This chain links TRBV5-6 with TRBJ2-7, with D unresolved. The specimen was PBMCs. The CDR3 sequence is CASSLARYEQYF. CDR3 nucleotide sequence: TGTGCCAGCAGCTTGGCTAGGTACGAGCAGTACTTC.